This TCR beta chain was profiled in a study of OX40 agonist ivuxolimab in advanced cancers. For the study at large: Patients undergoing dose escalation presented with hepatocellular carcinoma, melanoma, renal cell or head and neck cancer. Findings and limits, study-wide: Specificity for antigen went undetermined in the expanded peripheral T cells.

Losses at the gene ends were 3 bases for V and 2 bases for J; bases not matched to a gene: 6. The CDR3 totals 15 residues. Germline-derived CDR1 and CDR2 are SQVTM and ANQGSEA. Note on this clone: The antigen remains unidentified.

Data came from immunoSEQ multiplex PCR; TCRdb stores just in-frame clones and leaves some out. The sample holds tens of thousands of clones, 91% seen once. Sequencing was performed on CD4+ or CD8+ T cells sorted from blood, taken in a trial of the OX40 agonist ivuxolimab. This TCR came from an adult with an advanced solid tumor such as melanoma, head and neck, liver or kidney cancer. The rearrangement uses TRBV29-1 and TRBJ2-3; 9 bases map to TRBD2. As DNA, the CDR3 is TGCAGCGTTGATAGGCGGGAGGGGTTCACAGATACGCAGTATTTT. Amino acids: CSVDRREGFTDTQYF.